This is a list of T cell receptor beta chains from one sample in a study of response to subunit inactivated influenza vaccine. MiXCR, applied by TCRdb to the RT-PCR reads, yields one record per CDR3 protein. This sample yields about 530,000 distinct CDR3 sequences, of which approximately 10% are seen a single time; 10% to 13% belongs to the top ten. The sample in question was PBMCs from blood, obtained on the day of vaccination. The receptors stem from a man aged 50 to 60 who received an inactivated influenza vaccine. CDR3s include the opening cysteine and the closing phenylalanine or tryptophan. The D gene is left open where the match is weak. Rows give clone size only sometimes, using once, few, many, or a class for an expanded clone.

.	.	TRBV6-1	TRBJ2-3	TGTGCCAGCAGCCTAACAGGGAGGACCACAGATACGCAGTATTTT	CASSLTGRTTDTQYF
many	.	TRBV18	TRBJ2-7	TGTGCCAGCTCACCTGGGACCCCAGCCTACGAGCAGTACTTC	CASSPGTPAYEQYF
many	.	TRBV6-1	TRBJ2-3	TGTGCCAGCAGTCCGGCAGGGTGGAACACAGATACGCAGTATTTT	CASSPAGWNTDTQYF
.	.	TRBV7-9	TRBJ2-2	TGTGCCAGCAGGTCCCGAGCGGTTTCGAACACCGGGGAGCTGTTTTTT	CASRSRAVSNTGELFF
.	.	TRBV9	TRBJ2-1	TGTGCCAGCAGCGGAGGACAGCGTTCCTACAATGAGCAGTTCTTC	CASSGGQRSYNEQFF
many	.	TRBV4-3	TRBJ2-3	TGCGCCAGCAGCCTTAATAGAGGAGATACGCAGTATTTT	CASSLNRGDTQYF
few	.	TRBV7-9	TRBJ1-2	TGTGCCAGCAGCTTCGGGAGTTCCCCTAACTATGGCTACACCTTC	CASSFGSSPNYGYTF
.	.	TRBV19	TRBJ2-6	TGTGCCAGTAGTAGGGTCCGAGACAGGATTTCTGGGGCCAACGTCCTGACTTTC	CASSRVRDRISGANVLTF
.	.	TRBV7-9	TRBJ2-4	TGTGCCAGCAGCTTAAGTGTCGGGGTGGTGGCCAAAAACATTCAGTACTTC	CASSLSVGVVAKNIQYF
few	TRBD1	TRBV12-3/TRBV12-4	TRBJ1-6	TGTGCCAGCAGATCGGACAGGGGAAATTCACCCCTCCACTTT	CASRSDRGNSPLHF
few	TRBD1	TRBV3-1	TRBJ2-5	TGTGCCAGCAGCCGAAACCTAGGGGGCCTACAAGAGACCCAGTACTTC	CASSRNLGGLQETQYF
few	TRBD2	TRBV11-2	TRBJ2-2	TGTGCCAGCAGCTCCAGGACTAGCGGGAACATGAACACCGGGGAGCTGTTTTTT	CASSSRTSGNMNTGELFF
.	.	TRBV4-2	TRBJ1-6	TGTGCCAGCAGCCAAGAGATGACAGCATATAATTCACCCCTCCACTTT	CASSQEMTAYNSPLHF